The sequence of this T cell receptor beta chain was determined in a study of shared clonotypes between healthy human individuals. Clones were read by immunoSEQ multiplex PCR, and TCRdb kept only the in-frame ones, dropping some. In the table there are approximately 2.4 million clones, about 94% of which are singletons. Trimming took 2 bases from V and 4 from J, leaving 12 bases between them. The CDR3 totals 14 residues. CDR1 KGHSH and CDR2 LQKENI come from the germline V gene. This sequence was found in a man aged 18-30 years in good health. Material for sequencing was naive CD4+ T cells sorted from blood. Subset of the sample: CD45RA+ positively selected. The J gene is TRBJ2-7, the V gene TRBV18, with D possibly TRBD1 on 6 matching bases. The CDR3, as DNA: TGTGCCAGCTCACCAATGGGGGCTGGGTACGAGCAGTACTTC. It codes for CASSPMGAGYEQYF.